This note documents a single T cell receptor (beta chain) sequence. These data belong to a study of shared clonotypes between healthy human individuals. The CDR3 consists of 15 residues. Assay: immunoSEQ multiplex PCR; the TCRdb copy retains only in-frame clones and omits some. The repertoire holds about 480,000 clones, with almost 80% as singletons. The sequencing input was PBMCs. This TCR derives from a woman aged 35 to 49 in good health. Some clones in this sample may be carry-over from other donors' samples. The chain employs TRBV21-1 and TRBJ2-3; TRBD1, the table's D call, lacks a check against the DNA. TRBV21-1 is a pseudogene. In nucleotides, the CDR3 is TGTGCCAGCAGCATGAAGGGGCCCTGCACAGATACGCAGTATTTT. Protein: CASSMKGPCTDTQYF.